This T cell receptor (beta chain) was documented in a study of blood T cell repertoires in COVID-19. The overall study: Specimens from acute and convalescent COVID-19 originated in the United States, Italy and Spain. Sample material is recorded as cDNA or gDNA derived from T cells, B-cell-depleted T cells, or PBMCs.

Authors' analysis steps: Amplification from reference gene primers served as the basis for estimated nucleated cell counts. Assay: immunoSEQ multiplex PCR; the TCRdb copy retains only in-frame clones and omits some. V, J and clone size derive from that table, while D and trimming were established from the DNA sequence. The sample has around 50,000 clones, about 92% seen once; the top ten hold 1%. Seattle patients were enrolled while actively infected and followed longitudinally. Sequencing used peripheral blood. This receptor was identified in a man aged 60 to 69 with COVID-19, enrolled during active disease.

CDR3 DNA sequence: TGCGCCAGCAGCTACGGACTAGCGGGGTCCTACGAGCAGTACTTC. This encodes CASSYGLAGSYEQYF. This chain uses TRBV5-1 with TRBJ2-7; 12 bases are shared with TRBD2. Looked up from germline, CDR1 is SGHRS and CDR2 is YFSETQ. J lost 1 base, V lost 3 bases, and 2 bases had no gene match. This CDR3 region has 15 residues.